This paragraph reports one T cell receptor (beta chain). The V segment lost 4 bases and the J segment 0 bases; nucleotides outside the gene matches: 0. This CDR3 region has 14 residues. CDR1 is WSHSY, CDR2 SAAADI, per germline. TCRdb reanalysed the 5' RACE reads using MiXCR and keeps one entry per CDR3 protein. Of tens of thousands of distinct CDR3 sequences listed, approximately 12% are singletons. The data belong to a study of early T cells in non-severe SARS-CoV-2 infection. For the study at large: The authors sequenced bulk RNA from unsorted whole blood, leaving chains unpaired.

This sequence originates from an adult who was a healthcare worker with PCR-confirmed SARS-CoV-2 infection or an uninfected control (not recorded which). The rearrangement joins TRBV10-2 to TRBJ1-5; 7 positions agree with TRBD1. Sample: whole blood. The DNA of the CDR3 is TGCGCCAGCAGTGGGACAGGTAGCAATCAGCCCCAGCATTTT. Translation gives CASSGTGSNQPQHF.